This T cell receptor beta chain stems from a study of cytomegalovirus exposure and HLA in healthy donors. Findings of the study overall: By a later analysis, the bulk of CMV-associated TCR beta chains appeared HLA-restricted. Because they were indistinguishable, some V segments, including TRBV6-2 and TRBV6-3, were excluded. A later analysis linked a missense DCLRE1C variant to TCR beta V- and J-gene trimming.

For this clone: Its antigen remains unidentified.

The PCR used 60 Vbeta and 13 Jbeta primers. In the original workflow: An analysis performed later counted 74 million or so unique TCR beta chains (roughly 11 million of them shared). Generated by immunoSEQ multiplex PCR, the TCRdb table keeps only in-frame clones and is missing some. The DNA was the basis for D and trimming; V, J and clone size are from that table. The sample lists approximately 44,000 clones, around 87% occurring once. This CDR3 is built from 12 residues. The V and J ends lost 6 bases and 7 bases respectively, with 12 bases between them. Germline V gives CDR1 MGHDK, CDR2 SYGVNS. Material for sequencing was PBMCs. V is TRBV25-1 and J is TRBJ2-5; D is possibly TRBD2 (6 bases). The clonotype comes from a woman aged 40 to 55 in good health and CMV-seropositive. CDR3 sequence (DNA): TGTGCCAGCAGGGGCGGGGAATTGACCCAGTACTTC. Its protein is CASRGGELTQYF.